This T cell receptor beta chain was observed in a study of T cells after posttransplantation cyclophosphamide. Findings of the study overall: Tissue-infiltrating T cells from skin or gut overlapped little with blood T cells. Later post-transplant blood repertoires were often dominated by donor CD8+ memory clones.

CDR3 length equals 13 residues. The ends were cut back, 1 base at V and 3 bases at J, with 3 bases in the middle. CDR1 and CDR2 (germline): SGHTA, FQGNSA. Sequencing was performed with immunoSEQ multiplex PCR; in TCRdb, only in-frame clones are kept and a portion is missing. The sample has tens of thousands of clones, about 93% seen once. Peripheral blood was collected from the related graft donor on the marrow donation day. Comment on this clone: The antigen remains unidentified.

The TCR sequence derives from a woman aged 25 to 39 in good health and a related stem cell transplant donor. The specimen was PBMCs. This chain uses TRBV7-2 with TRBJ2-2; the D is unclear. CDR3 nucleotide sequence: TGTGCCAGCAGCTTAGATGACACCGGGGAGCTGTTTTTT. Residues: CASSLDDTGELFF.